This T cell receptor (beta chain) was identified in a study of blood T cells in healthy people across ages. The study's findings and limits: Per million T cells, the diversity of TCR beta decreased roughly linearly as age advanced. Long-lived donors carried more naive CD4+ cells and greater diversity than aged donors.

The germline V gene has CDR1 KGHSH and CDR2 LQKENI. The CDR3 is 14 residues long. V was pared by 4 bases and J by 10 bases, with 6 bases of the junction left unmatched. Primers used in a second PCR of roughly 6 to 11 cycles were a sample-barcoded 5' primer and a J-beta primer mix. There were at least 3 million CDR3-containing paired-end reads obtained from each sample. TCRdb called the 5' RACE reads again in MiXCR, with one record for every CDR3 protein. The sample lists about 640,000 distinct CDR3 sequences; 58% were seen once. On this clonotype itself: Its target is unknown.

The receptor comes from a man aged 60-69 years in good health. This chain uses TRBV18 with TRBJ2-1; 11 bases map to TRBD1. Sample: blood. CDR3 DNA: TGTGCCAGCTCACGGGACAGGGGGTTCTACGAGCAGTTCTTC. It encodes CASSRDRGFYEQFF.